These 4 T cell receptor beta chains share one sample of origin, sequenced in a study of low-dose radiotherapy and immunotherapy resistance in tumors. With TRAV- and TRBV-specific primers, first-strand cDNA was made, covering the alpha and beta chains. A roughly 19-cycle PCR with a constant-region primer and V-primer adapter amplified TCRs. TCRdb called the reads again in MiXCR, with one record for every CDR3 protein. Among 100,000 or so distinct CDR3 sequences, roughly 20% were seen once, and the ten largest hold about 4%. Time point described: after trial treatment. Treatment specified: LDRT plus nivolumab, ipilimumab, low-dose cyclophosphamide and aspirin (RACIN trial). This specimen consisted of PBMCs, obtained after low-dose radiotherapy plus immunotherapy. These receptors all stem from a male donor with prostate cancer.

This sequence joins TRBV10-3 and TRBJ1-1; the D is unclear. V was pared by 7 bases and J by 5 bases, with 17 bases between. The CDR3 sequence is 14 residues long. Germline CDR1 ENHRY, CDR2 SYGVKD. The CDR3 DNA follows: TGTGCCATCACGGGAGGGTCGATGAGTACTGAAGCTTTCTTT. This encodes CAITGGSMSTEAFF.

The rearrangement uses TRBV5-6 and TRBJ2-4; 7 bases align to TRBD1. The V gene's germline CDR1 is SGHDT and CDR2 YYEEEE. This CDR3 is built from 14 residues. With 3 bases clipped from V and 7 bases from J, the junction kept 7 bases outside the gene matches. In nucleotides, the CDR3 is TGTGCCAGCAGCTCGGTAAAACAGGGGAACATTCAGTACTTC. Its translation is CASSSVKQGNIQYF.

The chain carries TRBV12-3 or TRBV12-4 and TRBJ2-2; D is possibly TRBD1 or TRBD2 (5 bases each). The CDR3 contains 15 residues. Trimming shortened V by 5 bases and J by 6 bases, and 16 bases separated the two germline ends. This CDR3 is CASSRDPEGAGELFF. Written as DNA, the CDR3 is TGTGCCAGCAGTCGGGACCCCGAGGGCGCCGGGGAGCTGTTTTTT.

This clonotype was observed at least ten times. The chain couples TRBV6-1 to TRBJ1-2; 8 positions agree with TRBD1. The CDR3 loop spans 13 amino acids. Looked up from germline, CDR1 is MNHNS and CDR2 is SASEGT. V lost 1 base and J lost 8; bases outside the gene matches: 3. This chain's CDR3 is CASSEGTGLGYTF. The CDR3 bases are TGTGCCAGCAGTGAAGGGACAGGGCTCGGCTACACCTTC.